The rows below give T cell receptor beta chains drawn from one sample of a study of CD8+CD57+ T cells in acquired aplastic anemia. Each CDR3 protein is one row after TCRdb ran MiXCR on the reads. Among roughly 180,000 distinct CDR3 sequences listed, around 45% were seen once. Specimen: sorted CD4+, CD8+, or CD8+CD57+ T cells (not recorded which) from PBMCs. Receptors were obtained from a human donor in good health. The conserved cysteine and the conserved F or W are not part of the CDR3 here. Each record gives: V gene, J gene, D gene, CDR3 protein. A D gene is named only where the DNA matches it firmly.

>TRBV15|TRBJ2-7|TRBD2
ATSRGKERTSGRNEQY
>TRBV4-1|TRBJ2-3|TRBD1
ASSQEGTGADTQY
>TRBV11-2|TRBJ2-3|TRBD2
ASSLTAGAADTQY
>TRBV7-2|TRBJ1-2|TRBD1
ASSSRTGTDGYT
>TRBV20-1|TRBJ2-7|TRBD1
SAHPGGDRGRDEQY
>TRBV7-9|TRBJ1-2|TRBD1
ASSYRGGRDGYA
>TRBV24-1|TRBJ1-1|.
ASSLLRGRGNTEAF
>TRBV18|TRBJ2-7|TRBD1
ASSPGTGKGYEQY
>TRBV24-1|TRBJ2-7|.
ATSDPASSNEQY
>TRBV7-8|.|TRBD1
ASSLVRGRQGNEQF
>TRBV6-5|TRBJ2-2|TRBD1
ASSYSIGQGNTGELF
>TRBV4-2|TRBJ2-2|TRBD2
ASSQGGGTSGTGELF
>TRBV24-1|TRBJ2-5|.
ATSDPLGGQETQY
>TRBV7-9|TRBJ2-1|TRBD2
ASSPWTSGSSNEQF
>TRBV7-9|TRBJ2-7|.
ASGTGKYEQY
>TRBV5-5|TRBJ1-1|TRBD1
ASSAPQGAGDTEAF
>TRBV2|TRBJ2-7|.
ASRRQGGLEQY
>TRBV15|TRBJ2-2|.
ATSSSQVLNTGELF
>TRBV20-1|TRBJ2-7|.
SASNTGIRSYEQY
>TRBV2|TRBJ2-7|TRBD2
ATSGGLGGEQY
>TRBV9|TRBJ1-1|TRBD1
ASSDTGGGTEAF
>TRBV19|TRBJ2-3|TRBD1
ASSTTGADTQY
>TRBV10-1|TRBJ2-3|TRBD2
ASSDSAGGRGQY
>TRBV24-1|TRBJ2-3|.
ATSDYLGDTQY
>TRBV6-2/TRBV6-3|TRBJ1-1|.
ASTQGRLRGTEAF
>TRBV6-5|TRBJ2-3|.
ASSYSLTDTQY
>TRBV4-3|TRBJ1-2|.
ASSQESWSPGYT
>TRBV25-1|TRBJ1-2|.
ASSVTGTDNYGYT
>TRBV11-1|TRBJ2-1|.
ASSTGTRFYNEQF
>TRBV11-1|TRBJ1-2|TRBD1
ASSADRGTVKLYGYT
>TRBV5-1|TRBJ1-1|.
ASSLYGRVTEAF